The 2 T cell receptor beta chains given below trace back to one sample, sequenced in a study of blood T cells in healthy people across ages. Through a sample-barcoded 5' primer and a J-beta primer mix, a second PCR was run for roughly 7 to 11 cycles. TCRdb re-called the 5' RACE reads with MiXCR, one entry per CDR3 protein. The data hold around 1,000,000 distinct CDR3 sequences, with roughly a quarter observed a single time. These data were likewise used in another study, on T cells of mothers and their children.

The sample comprised blood. The receptors were sampled from a girl aged 2-9 years in good health.

This clonotype was counted between two and nine times. The chain has TRBV28 and TRBJ2-6, with 7 bases lining up with TRBD1. CDR1 is MDHEN and CDR2 is SYDVKM in the germline V gene. The CDR3 is made up of 15 amino acids. Losses at the gene ends were 9 bases for V and 2 bases for J; bases not matched to a gene: 7. The CDR3 protein is CASYTGAAGANVLTF. As DNA, the CDR3 is TGTGCCAGTTACACAGGGGCTGCTGGGGCCAACGTCCTGACTTTC.

The chain links TRBV6-1 to TRBJ1-5, with TRBD1 matching over 8 bases. The CDR3 spans 12 residues. In germline, CDR1 is MNHNS, CDR2 SASEGT. The V gene end was trimmed by 7 bases and the J gene end by 7 bases; junction bases not matched to a gene: 3. The CDR3 loop reads CASNRQGQPQHF. CDR3 bases: TGTGCCAGCAATAGACAGGGGCAGCCCCAGCATTTT.